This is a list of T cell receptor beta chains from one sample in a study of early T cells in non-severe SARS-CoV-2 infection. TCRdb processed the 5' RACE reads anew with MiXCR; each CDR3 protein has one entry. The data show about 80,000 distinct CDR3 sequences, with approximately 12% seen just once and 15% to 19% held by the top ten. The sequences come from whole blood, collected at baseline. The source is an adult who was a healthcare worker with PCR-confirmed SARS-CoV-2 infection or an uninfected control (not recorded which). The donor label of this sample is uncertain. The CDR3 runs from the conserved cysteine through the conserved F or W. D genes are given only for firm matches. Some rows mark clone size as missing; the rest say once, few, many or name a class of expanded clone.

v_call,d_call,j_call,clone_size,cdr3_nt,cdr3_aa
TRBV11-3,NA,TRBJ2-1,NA,TGTGCCAGCTCTCGGAGTCACAATGAGCAGTTCTTC,CASSRSHNEQFF
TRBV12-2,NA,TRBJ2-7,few,TGTGCAAGTCGCTTCCGGGACAGGGAATCCTACGAGCAGTACTTC,CASRFRDRESYEQYF
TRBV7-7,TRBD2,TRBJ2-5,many,TGTGCCAGCAGCTTGGGAGCGGGAGATGCAGAGACCCAGTACTTC,CASSLGAGDAETQYF
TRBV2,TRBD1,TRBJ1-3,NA,TGTGCCAGCAGTGGGACAGGCCGAAACACCATATATTTT,CASSGTGRNTIYF
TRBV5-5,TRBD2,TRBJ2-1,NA,TGTGCCAGCAGCTTGGCTTTAGCGGGGGTGGTAAGTGAGCAGTTCTTC,CASSLALAGVVSEQFF
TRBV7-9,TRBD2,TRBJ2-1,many,TGTGCCAGCAGCTTATCGGGAGGATACAATGAGCAGTTCTTC,CASSLSGGYNEQFF
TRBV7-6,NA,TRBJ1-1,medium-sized,TGTGCCAGCAGCCCGGACATGAACACTGAAGCTTTCTTT,CASSPDMNTEAFF
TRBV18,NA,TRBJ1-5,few,TGTGCCAGCTCACCATTCCCGGGGAGCCGTAGCCAGCCCCAGCATTTT,CASSPFPGSRSQPQHF
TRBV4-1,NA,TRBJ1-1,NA,TGCGCCAGCAGAGGTCCGAACACTGAAGCTTTCTTT,CASRGPNTEAFF
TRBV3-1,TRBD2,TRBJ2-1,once,TGTGCCAGCAGCTCCCCTTGGCGGCGGGGGGCGACTGAGCAGTTCTTC,CASSSPWRRGATEQFF